Below, 29 T cell receptor beta chains from the same sample are listed, as sequenced in a study of blood T cell repertoires in COVID-19. Profiled with immunoSEQ multiplex PCR; TCRdb holds only in-frame clones, not every one. Of 130,000 or so clones in the sample, over 80% were seen once. The sequencing sample was made of peripheral blood. Every receptor here comes from a human donor in a cohort sampled during active COVID-19.

CDR3 in amino acids: CASRSGSSTGELFF. As DNA, the CDR3 is TGTGCCAGCCGTAGCGGGAGCTCCACCGGGGAGCTGTTTTTT. The V and J genes are TRBV28 and TRBJ2-2; the match to TRBD2 covers 9 bases. V was clipped by 8 bases and J by 4 bases; unmatched bases: 5. The CDR3 contains 14 residues. Per germline, CDR1 MDHEN and CDR2 SYDVKM.

The chain combines TRBV11-2 with TRBJ2-1, with 12 nucleotides matching TRBD2. The CDR3 totals 18 residues. The V and J ends lost 0 bases and 8 bases, in that order; junction bases with no gene match: 11. Germline-derived CDR1 and CDR2 are SGHAT and FQNNGV. CDR3: CASSLDLGLAGMIDEQFF. CDR3 bases: TGTGCCAGCAGCTTAGATTTAGGACTAGCGGGAATGATCGATGAGCAGTTCTTC.

This rearrangement joins TRBV7-2 to TRBJ1-3; weak D call: TRBD1 (5 bases). Germline V gene lookup returns CDR1 SGHTA and CDR2 FQGNSA. Trimming cost V 5 bases and J 4 bases, with 12 bases left between them. CDR3 length: 14 amino acids. The CDR3 DNA sequence: TGTGCCAGCAGCCAAGGGGTATCGGGAAACACCATATATTTT. Translation: CASSQGVSGNTIYF.

In the case of this clone: A read error may account for a junction end that differs from germline. The chain recombines TRBV7-7 with TRBJ2-7; 13 bases are shared with TRBD2. CDR3 length: 15 amino acids. CDR1 is SSHAT, CDR2 FNYEAQ, per germline (reference sequence). CDR3 in DNA: TGTGCTAGCAGCCCGGGACTAGCGGGACCTTACGAGCAGTACTTC. It yields the protein CASSPGLAGPYEQYF. The full variable domain, rest sourced from reference TRBV7-7 and TRBJ2-7, is GAGVSQSPRYKVTKRGQDVTLRCDPISSHATLYWYQQALGQGPEFLTYFNYEAQPDKSGLPSDRFSAERPEGSISTLTIQRTEQRDSAMYRCASSPGLAGPYEQYFGPGTRLTVT.

This chain joins TRBV3-1 (or the pseudogene TRBV3-2) and TRBJ2-2, with TRBD1 identical over 7 bases. CDR3 length: 16 amino acids. V trimming: 4 bases; J trimming: 5 bases; junction bases outside the gene matches: 10. CDR1 is LGHDT, CDR2 YNNKEL, per germline (reference sequence). The CDR3 spells CASSPTGSLGTGELFF. The DNA of the CDR3 is TGTGCCAGCAGCCCGACAGGGAGTCTGGGTACCGGGGAGCTGTTTTTT.

The CDR3 is CASSLPPGLANIQYF. The CDR3 DNA reads TGTGCCAGCAGCTTACCACCGGGACTAGCTAACATTCAGTACTTC. The rearrangement uses TRBV5-8 and TRBJ2-4; 9 nucleotides line up with TRBD2. The V gene end was trimmed by 2 bases and the J gene end by 7 bases; junction bases not matched to a gene: 7. Looked up from germline, CDR1 is SGHTS and CDR2 is YDEGEE. The CDR3 runs to 15 residues.

The chain carries TRBV5-4 and TRBJ2-5, with 7 bases fitting TRBD1. Per the germline V gene, CDR1 is SGHNT and CDR2 is YYREEE (reference sequence). Trimming cost V 2 bases and J 4 bases; bases outside gene matches: 11. This CDR3 region has 16 residues. In DNA form, the CDR3 reads TGTGCCAGCAGCTTTGGCCTACGAGGGGGCGGAGAGACCCAGTACTTC. Its translation is CASSFGLRGGGETQYF.

The CDR3 reads CASSLGQGADGYTF. Written as DNA, the CDR3 is TGTGCCAGCAGCTTAGGACAGGGGGCAGATGGCTACACCTTC. This chain connects TRBV7-2 to TRBJ1-2; TRBD1 aligns across 10 bases. The length of the CDR3 is 14 residues. CDR1 is SGHTA and CDR2 is FQGNSA in the germline V gene. With 1 base clipped from V and 6 bases from J, the junction kept 2 bases outside the gene matches.

In this sample, this clone turned up once. The rearrangement joins TRBV2 to TRBJ1-2; D call uncertain. V lost 2 bases and J 4 bases, leaving 8 bases between the germline ends. CDR3 length: 13 amino acids. Germline V lookup: CDR1 SNHLY, CDR2 FYNNEI. The DNA for the CDR3 is TGTGCCAGCAGTGAACAGATACGCTATGGCTACACCTTC. As protein: CASSEQIRYGYTF.

The table lists this clone with a few counts. The chain has TRBV11-2 and TRBJ2-7; D perhaps matches TRBD2 (7 bases). CDR1 and CDR2 (germline): SGHAT, FQNNGV. V lost 2 bases, J lost 3 bases, and 14 bases lay in between. This CDR3 spans 15 amino acids. The CDR3, as DNA: TGTGCCAGCAGCTTATGGGGGGGCACTGGCTACGAGCAGTACTTC. It codes for CASSLWGGTGYEQYF.

The V call is TRBV6-1, the J call TRBJ2-7, with 10 bases that match TRBD2. CDR1 and CDR2 (germline): MNHNS, SASEGT. Trimming at V came to 1 base and at J to 4 bases, leaving 1 base not matched to a gene. This CDR3 has 14 residues. The CDR3 spells CASSEVAGGYEQYF. The CDR3 DNA is TGTGCCAGCAGTGAAGTAGCGGGAGGTTACGAGCAGTACTTC.

The rearrangement uses TRBV7-3 and TRBJ2-1; TRBD2 aligns across 7 bases. The length of the CDR3 is 15 residues. V lost 0 bases to trimming and J lost 8 bases; unmatched junction nucleotides: 7. Germline V gene data show CDR1 as SGHTA and CDR2 as FQGTGA. In nucleotides, the CDR3 is TGTGCCAGCAGCTTAACTGGACTAGTTGCAGATGAGCAGTTCTTC. Translation gives CASSLTGLVADEQFF.

J is TRBJ2-4 and V is TRBV6-5; D is perhaps TRBD1 (6 bases). Germline-derived CDR1 and CDR2 are MNHEY and SVGAGI. The length of the CDR3 is 16 residues. The V end was cut by 0 bases, the J end by 5 bases, with 14 bases between. The CDR3 bases are TGTGCCAGCAGTTACTCAGGGTTAGGGGGTGAAAACATTCAGTACTTC. Amino acid sequence: CASSYSGLGGENIQYF.

The rearrangement uses TRBV19 and TRBJ2-5; tentative D call: TRBD1 (6 bases). The germline CDR1 and CDR2 sequences are LNHDA and SQIVND (reference sequence). The germline V and J ends were trimmed by 5 bases and 2 bases, with 18 bases remaining between them. There are 16 residues in the CDR3. The CDR3 reads CASSGTQATFQETQYF. For the CDR3, the DNA is TGTGCCAGTAGTGGGACACAGGCTACCTTTCAAGAGACCCAGTACTTC.

V is TRBV9 and J is TRBJ2-1; 9 nucleotides line up with TRBD2. V was pared by 4 bases and J by 8 bases, with 10 bases of the junction left unmatched. The CDR3 runs 15 residues. Per germline, CDR1 SGDLS and CDR2 YYNGEE. The CDR3 DNA is TGTGCCAGCAGCTTTACTAGCGGGTTATTCCATGAGCAGTTCTTC. It translates to CASSFTSGLFHEQFF.

V gene TRBV19 combines with J gene TRBJ2-1; TRBD2 matches 9 bases. V shed 4 bases, J shed 4 bases, and the junction held 5 bases outside the gene matches. Germline V CDR1 and CDR2: LNHDA, SQIVND (reference sequence). The CDR3 runs to 15 residues. CDR3 nucleotides: TGTGCCAGTAGTAAGTTAGCGGGAGTGTACAATGAGCAGTTCTTC. It encodes CASSKLAGVYNEQFF.

V and J are TRBV7-3 and TRBJ2-2; 9 nucleotides line up with TRBD2. The CDR3 is 15 residues long. Germline CDR1 reads SGHTA; CDR2 reads FQGTGA. Unmatched junction bases numbered 8, after V lost 5 bases and J lost 7 bases. CDR3 DNA: TGTGCCAGCAGCCATAGCGGGAGCGGTATCGGGGAGCTGTTTTTT. This translates into CASSHSGSGIGELFF.

The chain joins TRBV18 to TRBJ1-4, with 8 positions matching TRBD1. The CDR3 is 14 amino acids. Per germline, CDR1 KGHSH and CDR2 LQKENI. The ends lost 3 bases at V and 8 bases at J; junction bases unmatched: 5. The CDR3 is CASSPPDRDEKLFF. The CDR3 nucleotides are TGTGCCAGCTCACCCCCGGACAGGGACGAAAAACTGTTTTTT.

The V call is TRBV27, the J call TRBJ2-7, with TRBD2 as a possible D gene (5 bases). The CDR3 has 14 residues. V lost 4 bases and J 7 bases, leaving 17 bases between the germline ends. Germline CDR1 reads MNHEY; CDR2 reads SMNVEV (reference sequence). CDR3 region: CASSYWPISGEQYF. CDR3 DNA sequence: TGTGCCAGCAGTTATTGGCCCATCTCGGGGGAGCAGTACTTC.

This clone was observed a handful of times. In nucleotides, the CDR3 is TGTGCCAGCTCACCGGGGGGAGACAACACAGATACGCAGTATTTT. Translation: CASSPGGDNTDTQYF. The chain couples TRBV18 to TRBJ2-3; a possible D gene is TRBD2 (6 bases). This CDR3 is 15 amino acids long. The V gene's germline CDR1 is KGHSH and CDR2 LQKENI. Trimming pared 3 bases from V and 2 bases from J, leaving 12 bases between.

The chain employs TRBV9 and TRBJ2-7; 8 positions match TRBD2. After removal of 0 bases from V and 2 bases from J, the junction contained 4 bases not matched to a gene. This CDR3 contains 15 residues. From germline, CDR1 is SGDLS and CDR2 YYNGEE. The DNA of the CDR3 is TGTGCCAGCAGCGTAGAGTTAGCGGGGCCCTACGAGCAGTACTTC. Protein: CASSVELAGPYEQYF.

V gene TRBV9 combines with J gene TRBJ2-5, with TRBD1 as a possible D gene (5 bases). CDR3 length: 14 amino acids. The V and J ends lost 4 bases and 2 bases respectively, with 12 bases between them. Germline CDR1 is SGDLS and CDR2 is YYNGEE. CDR3 sequence: CASSTQGSQETQYF. CDR3 nucleotides: TGTGCCAGCAGCACGCAGGGTTCACAAGAGACCCAGTACTTC.

The chain carries TRBV7-9 and TRBJ1-1; TRBD1 matches at 9 bases. The CDR3 contains 14 residues. CDR1 is SEHNR and CDR2 is FQNEAQ in the germline V gene (reference sequence). V dropped 3 bases and J dropped 2; count of bases not matched to a gene: 1. Here the CDR3 reads CASSLGQGNTEAFF. The DNA for the CDR3 is TGTGCCAGCAGCTTGGGACAGGGTAACACTGAAGCTTTCTTT.

In its sample, this clone was seen a few times. This sequence joins TRBV19 and TRBJ2-2; TRBD1 matches 7 bases. The V gene end was trimmed by 3 bases and the J gene end by 7 bases; junction bases not matched to a gene: 5. This CDR3 has 14 amino acids. Germline-derived CDR1 and CDR2 are LNHDA and SQIVND (reference sequence). The CDR3 sequence is CASSITGANGELFF. Written as DNA, the CDR3 is TGTGCCAGTAGTATCACAGGGGCTAACGGGGAGCTGTTTTTT.

The V gene is TRBV28, the J gene TRBJ2-7; possible D gene TRBD2, 7 bases. The V and J ends lost 8 bases and 3 bases respectively, with 14 bases between them. The germline V gene has CDR1 MDHEN and CDR2 SYDVKM. CDR3 length: 13 amino acids. CDR3 nucleotide sequence: TGTGCCAGCGGGGGGGACAACGTCTACGAGCAGTACTTC. Translation: CASGGDNVYEQYF.

The chain carries TRBV6-5 and TRBJ2-6, with D possibly being TRBD2 (6 bases). Trimming cost V 6 bases and J 4 bases, with 10 bases left between them. The germline V gene has CDR1 MNHEY and CDR2 SVGAGI. The CDR3 sequence is 14 residues long. CDR3 sequence (DNA): TGTGCCAGCAGGGAGGGTTCAGGGGCCAACGTCCTGACTTTC. This sequence encodes CASREGSGANVLTF.

In this sample, this clone turned up once. This chain's CDR3 is CASSLADSQETQYF. The CDR3, as DNA: TGCGCCAGCAGCTTGGCCGACAGTCAAGAGACCCAGTACTTC. This chain connects TRBV5-1 to TRBJ2-5; D is perhaps TRBD1 (5 bases). The CDR3 loop spans 14 amino acids. Per germline, CDR1 SGHRS and CDR2 YFSETQ. V was cut by 0 bases and J by 2 bases, with 8 bases left in between. The full variable domain, completed using reference TRBV5-1 and TRBJ2-5, is KAGVTQTPRYLIKTRGQQVTLSCSPISGHRSVSWYQQTPGQGLQFLFEYFSETQRNKGNFPGRFSGRQFSNSRSEMNVSTLELGDSALYLCASSLADSQETQYFGPGTRLLVL.

The rearrangement uses TRBV7-9 and TRBJ2-5; maybe TRBD1 (5 bases). The length of the CDR3 is 14 residues. V was trimmed by 5 bases and J by 3 bases, leaving 13 bases between them. The germline CDR1 and CDR2 sequences are SEHNR and FQNEAQ (reference sequence). CDR3 DNA: TGTGCCAGCAGCCCAACAATGACAGAAGAGACCCAGTACTTC. Translating gives CASSPTMTEETQYF.

The chain has TRBV19 and TRBJ2-7; 11 bases match TRBD2. The CDR3 has 15 amino acids. Germline-derived CDR1 and CDR2 are LNHDA and SQIVND (reference sequence). V dropped 4 bases and J dropped 3; count of bases not matched to a gene: 5. This CDR3 is CASSTSGTSGYEQYF. Written as DNA, the CDR3 is TGTGCCAGTAGTACCTCCGGGACTAGCGGCTACGAGCAGTACTTC.